This T cell receptor (beta chain) was identified during a study of shared clonotypes between healthy human individuals. The protocol was immunoSEQ multiplex PCR, while the TCRdb copy is restricted to in-frame clones and leaves out a portion. The data hold over a million clones, with 95% to 99% observed a single time. Germline V gene sequence: CDR1 SGHNT, CDR2 YYREEE (reference sequence). V was cut by 1 base and J by 5 bases, with 7 bases left in between. This CDR3 is 13 amino acids long. Points from the study as a whole: Across several donors, naive CD4 shared 4.5% to 6%, naive CD8 more than 3%, memory CD4 roughly 2.1%, memory CD8 0.4%.

On this clone: Its antigen is unidentified.

This rearrangement joins TRBV5-4 to TRBJ2-1; weak D call: TRBD2 (6 bases). This clonotype was sampled from a young man in good health. The sequencing sample was made of naive CD4+ T cells sorted from blood. Subset in this sample: CD45RA+ positively selected. The DNA for the CDR3 is TGTGCCAGCAGCTTGCCTAGCGACAATGAGCAGTTCTTC. Its translation is CASSLPSDNEQFF.